This T cell receptor beta chain was captured in a study of blood T cell repertoires in COVID-19. Study in general: Collection of acute and convalescent COVID-19 samples took place in the United States, Italy and Spain. PBMCs, B-cell-depleted T cells, or T cells were the source of the cDNA or gDNA that made up the material.

Per the study methods: Quantification of nucleated cells was approximated via reference gene primer amplification. Profiled with immunoSEQ multiplex PCR; TCRdb holds only in-frame clones, not every one. V and J calls and clone size are given by that table; D and trimming were obtained from the DNA. Of 180,000 or so clones in the sample, around 85% were seen once. In this sample, this clone turned up once. The CDR3 totals 14 residues. CDR1 and CDR2 from the germline V gene are SGHNT and YYREEE (reference sequence). Trimming took 0 bases from V and 7 from J, leaving 13 bases between them. The chain joins TRBV5-4 to TRBJ1-1; D gene unclear. The receptor comes from a woman in her sixties with acute or convalescent COVID-19. Sequenced sample: peripheral blood. CDR3 nucleotide sequence: TGTGCCAGCAGCTTGGCCGAGGGAACCCTTGAAGCTTTCTTT. Its protein is CASSLAEGTLEAFF.